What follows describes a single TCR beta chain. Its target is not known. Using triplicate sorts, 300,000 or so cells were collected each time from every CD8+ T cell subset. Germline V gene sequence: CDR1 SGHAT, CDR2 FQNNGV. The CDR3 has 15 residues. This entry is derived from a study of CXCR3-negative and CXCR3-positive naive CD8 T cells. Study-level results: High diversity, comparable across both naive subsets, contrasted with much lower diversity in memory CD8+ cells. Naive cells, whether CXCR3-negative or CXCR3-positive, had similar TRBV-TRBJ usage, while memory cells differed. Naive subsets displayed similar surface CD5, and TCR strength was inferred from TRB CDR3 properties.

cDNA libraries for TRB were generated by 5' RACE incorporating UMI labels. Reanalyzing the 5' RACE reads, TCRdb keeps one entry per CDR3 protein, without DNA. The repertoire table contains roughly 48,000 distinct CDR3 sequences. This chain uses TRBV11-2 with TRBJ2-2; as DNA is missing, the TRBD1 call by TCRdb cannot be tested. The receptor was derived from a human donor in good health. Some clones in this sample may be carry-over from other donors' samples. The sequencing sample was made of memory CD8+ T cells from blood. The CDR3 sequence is CASSLGGGVTGELFF.